This TCR beta chain was profiled in a study of cytotoxic CD8 clonotypes in ibrutinib-treated CLL. Whole-study results and caveats: Public clonotypes were seen rarely and were contracted or stable on treatment.

The repertoire was sequenced with immunoSEQ multiplex PCR; TCRdb's copy has only in-frame clones and lacks some. The sample has fewer than 90,000 clones; about 64% are singletons. About this clone: The antigen is undetermined.

The germline gives CDR1 SGHTA, CDR2 FQGNSA. This CDR3 contains 15 residues. The junction had 10 bases not matched to a gene; V was cut back by 5 bases and J by 5 bases. The receptor was derived from a human donor with chronic lymphocytic leukemia. This chain connects TRBV7-2 to TRBJ2-5, with 8 bases identical to TRBD2. Sequences were derived from PBMCs, sampled after 12 months of ibrutinib treatment. CDR3 nucleotide sequence: TGTGCCAGCAGCCGAATTCGGGGGGGCCATGAGACCCAGTACTTC. Protein product: CASSRIRGGHETQYF.